The rows below give T cell receptor beta chains drawn from one sample of a study of blood T cell repertoires in COVID-19. TCRdb's table, derived via immunoSEQ multiplex PCR, lists solely in-frame clones and lacks some. The table has about 210,000 clones, roughly four fifths seen once; the top ten hold around 12%. The sequenced material came from peripheral blood. The receptor source for this set is a woman between 40 and 50 years old with acute or convalescent COVID-19. The CDR3 runs from the conserved cysteine through the conserved F or W. The order of the fields is clone size, J gene, D gene, V gene, CDR3 protein, CDR3 DNA. A D gene is named only where the DNA matches it firmly. Size values are once, few and many counts, or a class for expanded clones, and some rows have none.

clone_size: NA; j_call: TRBJ2-3; d_call: NA; v_call: TRBV7-9; cdr3_aa: CASSLDGARAQYF; cdr3_nt: TGTGCCAGCAGCTTAGATGGGGCCCGAGCGCAGTATTTT
clone_size: NA; j_call: TRBJ2-5; d_call: TRBD1; v_call: TRBV19; cdr3_aa: CASSGRTGESGETQYF; cdr3_nt: TGTGCCAGTAGTGGCCGGACAGGGGAGTCGGGGGAGACCCAGTACTTC
clone_size: NA; j_call: TRBJ2-2; d_call: TRBD2; v_call: TRBV7-9; cdr3_aa: CASSSPGLANTGELFF; cdr3_nt: TGTGCCAGCAGTTCCCCGGGACTAGCGAACACCGGGGAGCTGTTTTTT
clone_size: NA; j_call: TRBJ1-2; d_call: TRBD1; v_call: TRBV14; cdr3_aa: CASSQHFRQGGGYTF; cdr3_nt: TGTGCCAGCAGCCAGCACTTTCGACAGGGGGGCGGCTACACCTTC
clone_size: few; j_call: TRBJ2-7; d_call: NA; v_call: TRBV9; cdr3_aa: CASSVGGRPYEQYF; cdr3_nt: TGTGCCAGCAGCGTAGGGGGGAGGCCCTACGAGCAGTACTTC
clone_size: NA; j_call: TRBJ2-2; d_call: NA; v_call: TRBV19; cdr3_aa: CASSGGRVVGELFF; cdr3_nt: TGTGCCAGTAGTGGGGGCAGGGTGGTCGGGGAGCTGTTTTTT
clone_size: NA; j_call: TRBJ2-1; d_call: TRBD2; v_call: TRBV7-3; cdr3_aa: CASSRGLARGDEQFF; cdr3_nt: TGTGCCAGCAGCAGAGGACTAGCTAGAGGAGATGAGCAGTTCTTC
clone_size: NA; j_call: TRBJ2-3; d_call: NA; v_call: TRBV29-1; cdr3_aa: CSVETLLTGSTDTQYF; cdr3_nt: TGCAGCGTTGAAACTCTGCTGACAGGTTCCACAGATACGCAGTATTTT
clone_size: NA; j_call: TRBJ2-7; d_call: TRBD1; v_call: TRBV11-1; cdr3_aa: CASSLATGETYEQYF; cdr3_nt: TGTGCCAGCAGCTTAGCGACAGGGGAAACCTACGAGCAGTACTTC
clone_size: NA; j_call: TRBJ1-4; d_call: NA; v_call: TRBV6-5; cdr3_aa: CASRGGRGEKLFF; cdr3_nt: TGTGCCAGCAGAGGGGGTAGGGGTGAAAAACTGTTTTTT
clone_size: NA; j_call: TRBJ2-7; d_call: NA; v_call: TRBV3-1/TRBV3-2; cdr3_aa: CASSPGLAPYEQYF; cdr3_nt: TGTGCCAGCAGCCCCGGGCTAGCCCCCTACGAGCAGTACTTC
clone_size: once; j_call: TRBJ1-2; d_call: TRBD1; v_call: TRBV14; cdr3_aa: CASSRRGLYGYTF; cdr3_nt: TGTGCCAGCAGCCGAAGGGGGCTATATGGCTACACCTTC
clone_size: NA; j_call: TRBJ2-7; d_call: NA; v_call: TRBV7-2; cdr3_aa: CASTPWDTSYEQYF; cdr3_nt: TGTGCCAGCACCCCCTGGGACACGTCCTACGAGCAGTACTTC
clone_size: NA; j_call: TRBJ2-7; d_call: TRBD2; v_call: TRBV2; cdr3_aa: CASKNRDYAYEQYF; cdr3_nt: TGTGCCAGCAAGAACCGGGACTACGCCTACGAGCAGTACTTC
clone_size: NA; j_call: TRBJ2-5; d_call: NA; v_call: TRBV9; cdr3_aa: CASSVSWGPMAQYF; cdr3_nt: TGTGCCAGCAGCGTCTCGTGGGGCCCCATGGCCCAGTACTTC
clone_size: NA; j_call: TRBJ2-2; d_call: TRBD2; v_call: TRBV6-1; cdr3_aa: CASSARLAGGLNTGELFF; cdr3_nt: TGTGCCAGCAGTGCCCGCCTAGCGGGGGGGCTGAACACCGGGGAGCTGTTTTTT
clone_size: NA; j_call: TRBJ1-6; d_call: NA; v_call: TRBV9; cdr3_aa: CASSGRGGSYNSPLHF; cdr3_nt: TGTGCCAGCAGCGGGCGGGGGGGCTCCTATAATTCACCCCTCCACTTT
clone_size: NA; j_call: TRBJ1-2; d_call: NA; v_call: TRBV19; cdr3_aa: CASSIRQGHGYTF; cdr3_nt: TGTGCCAGTAGTATACGGCAGGGGCATGGCTACACCTTC
clone_size: NA; j_call: TRBJ2-3; d_call: TRBD1; v_call: TRBV4-3; cdr3_aa: CASSQAGGLNTDTQYF; cdr3_nt: TGCGCCAGCAGCCAGGCAGGGGGCTTGAATACAGATACGCAGTATTTT
clone_size: NA; j_call: TRBJ1-1; d_call: NA; v_call: TRBV11-2; cdr3_aa: CASSFRGTSNTEAFF; cdr3_nt: TGTGCCAGCAGCTTTCGGGGGACCTCGAACACTGAAGCTTTCTTT
clone_size: NA; j_call: TRBJ1-2; d_call: NA; v_call: TRBV19; cdr3_aa: CASSTDGTNYGYTF; cdr3_nt: TGTGCCAGTAGTACTGACGGGACAAACTATGGCTACACCTTC
clone_size: NA; j_call: TRBJ1-1; d_call: NA; v_call: TRBV19; cdr3_aa: CASTVRGGIEAFF; cdr3_nt: TGTGCCAGTACCGTCCGGGGGGGGATTGAAGCTTTCTTT
clone_size: NA; j_call: TRBJ1-2; d_call: NA; v_call: TRBV20-1; cdr3_aa: CSAIQGYGYTF; cdr3_nt: TGCAGTGCTATACAGGGTTATGGCTACACCTTC